One sample yielded the 31 T cell receptor beta chains listed below, sequenced in a study of vaccination effects on CD4 cells after COVID-19. Sequencing followed a ViraFEST assay step that expanded antigen-specific CD4+ T cells with viral peptide pools. The culture ran for 10 days before CD4+ T cells were isolated. Neither prior SARS-CoV-2 infection nor positive nucleocapsid antibodies were present in the vaccine recipients. These receptors' antigens are unknown. The protocol was immunoSEQ multiplex PCR, while the TCRdb copy is restricted to in-frame clones and leaves out a portion. The data contain 55,000 to 75,000 clones, roughly 76% of them singletons. This specimen was CD4+ T cells from PBMCs cultured with HCoV-NL63 spike peptides, taken before COVID-19 vaccination. These receptors all stem from a human donor who received a COVID-19 vaccine.

The V gene is TRBV28, the J gene TRBJ2-3; D might be TRBD1 (5 bases). V was trimmed by 3 bases and J by 1 base, leaving 8 bases between them. The CDR3 consists of 14 residues. CDR1 is MDHEN, CDR2 SYDVKM, per germline. The CDR3 here is CASSFLQGTDTQYF. In nucleotides, the CDR3 is TGTGCCAGCAGTTTCTTACAGGGCACAGATACGCAGTATTTT.

V and J are TRBV6-5 and TRBJ1-6, with D maybe TRBD1 (6 bases). The CDR3 sequence is 15 residues long. Trimming removed 2 bases at V and 11 bases at J, with 16 bases between. Looked up from germline, CDR1 is MNHEY and CDR2 is SVGAGI. The CDR3 loop is CASSYGQGQGPPLHF. CDR3 DNA: TGTGCCAGCAGTTACGGGCAGGGGCAGGGGCCACCCCTCCACTTT.

The V and J genes are TRBV5-6 and TRBJ1-2; 7 bases are shared with TRBD1. The CDR3 spans 19 residues. The V segment lost 1 base and the J segment 0 bases; nucleotides outside the gene matches: 15. Per the germline V gene, CDR1 is SGHDT and CDR2 is YYEEEE. CDR3 coding DNA: TGTGCCAGCAGCTTGTACTACGCCCCGACAGGGAGAGCTAACTATGGCTACACCTTC. Translation gives CASSLYYAPTGRANYGYTF. The variable domain in full, with the rest retrieved from reference TRBV5-6 and TRBJ1-2, is DAGVTQSPTHLIKTRGQQVTLRCSPKSGHDTVSWYQQALGQGPQFIFQYYEEEERQRGNFPDRFSGHQFPNYSSELNVNALLLGDSALYLCASSLYYAPTGRANYGYTFGSGTRLTVV.

The CDR3 is CASSLPRTEQFF. The CDR3 nucleotides are TGTGCCAGCAGTTTACCCCGGACTGAGCAGTTCTTC. The chain recombines TRBV28 with TRBJ2-1; no reliable D call. This CDR3 has 12 amino acids. The V gene's germline CDR1 is MDHEN and CDR2 SYDVKM. The ends were cut back, 2 bases at V and 9 bases at J, with 8 bases in the middle.

The V call is TRBV2, the J call TRBJ2-3; D might be TRBD1 (6 bases). Germline V lookup: CDR1 SNHLY, CDR2 FYNNEI. The CDR3 runs 17 residues. Trimming cost V 3 bases and J 1 base, with 17 bases left between them. CDR3 amino acids: CASSDRDTAFGTDTQYF. DNA of the CDR3: TGTGCCAGCAGTGACCGGGACACGGCTTTCGGCACAGATACGCAGTATTTT.

The rearrangement uses TRBV5-1 and TRBJ2-3, with D possibly TRBD2 on 6 matching bases. Germline V CDR1 and CDR2: SGHRS, YFSETQ. The CDR3 loop spans 15 amino acids. The ends were cut back, 1 base at V and 0 bases at J, with 9 bases in the middle. CDR3 amino acids: CASSLTGESTDTQYF. CDR3 sequence (DNA): TGCGCCAGCAGCTTGACGGGGGAAAGCACAGATACGCAGTATTTT.

This clone was detected only a few times. V is TRBV19 and J is TRBJ2-2; D not resolved. This CDR3 region has 15 residues. Deletions cut 1 base from V and 9 bases from J, with 15 bases between. Germline CDR1 reads LNHDA; CDR2 reads SQIVND (reference sequence). The CDR3 reads CASSIGWAPGRELFF. The DNA of the CDR3 is TGTGCCAGTAGTATAGGCTGGGCCCCGGGCAGGGAGCTGTTTTTT.

This clone has only one observation. The V gene is TRBV9, the J gene TRBJ2-1; TRBD2 aligns across 13 bases. CDR1 is SGDLS, CDR2 YYNGEE, per germline. V lost 3 bases to trimming and J lost 8 bases; unmatched junction nucleotides: 11. The CDR3 is 17 residues long. The CDR3 DNA sequence: TGTGCCAGCAGCGGAGGACTAGCGGGGGCCACGGGCCATGAGCAGTTCTTC. Translation: CASSGGLAGATGHEQFF.

The chain has TRBV14 and TRBJ1-4; D perhaps matches TRBD1 (5 bases). Trimming took 4 bases from V and 7 from J, leaving 16 bases between them. This CDR3 region has 15 residues. CDR1 SGHDN and CDR2 FVKESK come from the germline V gene. The CDR3 spells CASSLQAGVGEKLFF. For the CDR3, the DNA is TGTGCCAGCAGCCTACAGGCGGGAGTAGGTGAAAAACTGTTTTTT.

Only a few counts were recorded for this clone. In DNA, the CDR3 is TGTGCCAGCAGTGACCCCAATCAGCCCCAGCATTTT. Translation: CASSDPNQPQHF. This chain links TRBV2 with TRBJ1-5; D ambiguous. V lost 3 bases and J 3 bases, leaving 3 bases between the germline ends. This CDR3 comprises 12 residues. Germline V CDR1 and CDR2: SNHLY, FYNNEI.

The CDR3: CASSLGFSAGPYGYTF. CDR3 in DNA: TGTGCCAGCAGCTTAGGATTTTCTGCAGGGCCTTATGGCTACACCTTC. The J gene is TRBJ1-2, the V gene TRBV7-9; D perhaps matches TRBD1 (5 bases). V was pared by 1 base and J by 5 bases, with 17 bases between. The CDR3 runs 16 residues. The germline CDR1 and CDR2 sequences are SEHNR and FQNEAQ (reference sequence).

This clone was recorded only once. The rearrangement links TRBV19 to TRBJ2-1; the match to TRBD1 covers 9 bases. Germline CDR1 LNHDA, CDR2 SQIVND (reference sequence). CDR3 length equals 16 residues. The trim removed 4 bases at V and 0 bases at J, leaving 4 bases unmatched. The CDR3 sequence: CASSTLTGGSYNEQFF. The DNA of the CDR3 is TGTGCCAGTAGTACGTTGACAGGGGGCTCCTACAATGAGCAGTTCTTC.

The chain employs TRBV7-7 and TRBJ2-5; no clear D. Trimming pared 4 bases from V and 4 bases from J, leaving 4 bases between. Germline CDR1 SSHAT, CDR2 FNYEAQ (reference sequence). This CDR3 region has 11 residues. CDR3 amino acids: CASSSRETQYF. CDR3 nucleotides: TGTGCCAGCAGCTCCCGAGAGACCCAGTACTTC.

This clone was detected once. The V call is TRBV7-9, the J call TRBJ1-3, with 8 bases matching TRBD1. Germline V gives CDR1 SEHNR, CDR2 FQNEAQ (reference sequence). CDR3 length equals 14 residues. Trimming cost V 5 bases and J 8 bases; bases outside gene matches: 8. The CDR3 region is CASSNSGGGHTIYF. The CDR3, as DNA: TGTGCCAGCAGCAACTCAGGGGGCGGACACACCATATATTTT.

The table lists this clone with a few counts. The chain is built from TRBV2 and TRBJ1-6; 9 nucleotides align to TRBD1. CDR1 and CDR2 (germline): SNHLY, FYNNEI. J gave up 3 bases and V 8 bases, and 11 bases lay outside the gene matches. CDR3 length: 17 residues. The CDR3 DNA reads TGTGCCAGCCTTCCATTTCGGGACAGGGTCTATAATTCACCCCTCCACTTT. Its translation: CASLPFRDRVYNSPLHF. The full variable domain, completed using reference TRBV2 and TRBJ1-6, is EPEVTQTPSHQVTQMGQEVILRCVPISNHLYFYWYRQILGQKVEFLVSFYNNEISEKSEIFDDQFSVERPDGSNFTLKIRSTKLEDSAMYFCASLPFRDRVYNSPLHFGNGTRLTVT.

V usage is TRBV19 and J usage is TRBJ1-4; no firm D call. Germline CDR1 is LNHDA and CDR2 is SQIVND (reference sequence). The V end lost 8 bases, the J end lost 0 bases, and 10 bases lay between the germline ends. The CDR3 has 14 amino acids. The CDR3 nucleotides are TGTGCCAGTGGGGTATCTACAACTAATGAAAAACTGTTTTTT. It specifies CASGVSTTNEKLFF.

A single count supports this clone. The chain couples TRBV28 to TRBJ2-1, with D uncertain. Deletions cut 3 bases from V and 2 bases from J, with 5 bases between. This CDR3 region has 13 residues. CDR1 is MDHEN, CDR2 SYDVKM, per germline. The CDR3 reads CASSFVTYNEQFF. For the CDR3, the DNA is TGTGCCAGCAGTTTTGTAACCTACAATGAGCAGTTCTTC.

This clone was seen a handful of times. J is TRBJ1-1 and V is TRBV2, with D unclear. This CDR3 comprises 15 residues. V lost 1 base and J lost 1, with 10 bases in between. Germline CDR1 and CDR2: SNHLY and FYNNEI. CDR3 nucleotides: TGTGCCAGCAGTGAAGTTGTTGGCGGGAACACTGAAGCTTTCTTT. It translates to CASSEVVGGNTEAFF.

This clone came up once. The gene calls are TRBV5-1 and TRBJ1-1; tentatively, D is TRBD1 (5 bases). V dropped 0 bases and J dropped 6 bases, with 9 bases sitting between them. The CDR3 consists of 13 residues. Germline loops: CDR1 SGHRS, CDR2 YFSETQ. CDR3 loop: CASSLGGLPEAFF. The CDR3 DNA is TGCGCCAGCAGCTTGGGGGGACTCCCTGAAGCTTTCTTT.

V usage is TRBV7-9 and J usage is TRBJ2-2; 9 bases line up with TRBD1. The CDR3 has 15 residues. CDR1 is SEHNR, CDR2 FQNEAQ, per germline (reference sequence). V lost 5 bases, J lost 6 bases, and 7 bases stayed unmatched. The CDR3: CASSEQGASSGELFF. In nucleotides, the CDR3 is TGTGCCAGCAGCGAACAGGGGGCGAGCTCCGGGGAGCTGTTTTTT. Supplemented by reference TRBV7-9 and TRBJ2-2, the full variable domain reads DTGVSQNPRHKITKRGQNVTFRCDPISEHNRLYWYRQTLGQGPEFLTYFQNEAQLEKSRLLSDRFSAERPKGSFSTLEIQRTEQGDSAMYLCASSEQGASSGELFFGEGSRLTVL.

The chain combines TRBV6-4 with TRBJ2-4, with TRBD2 matching 9 bases. V lost 0 bases and J lost 8; bases outside the gene matches: 5. The CDR3 is 15 residues long. Germline V gene sequence: CDR1 MRHNA, CDR2 SNTAGT. Written as DNA, the CDR3 is TGTGCCAGCAGTGACTCTAGCGGGGGAGCCTACATTCAGTACTTC. Protein sequence: CASSDSSGGAYIQYF.

The chain is built from TRBV9 and TRBJ1-1; D is undetermined. Per germline, CDR1 SGDLS and CDR2 YYNGEE. V dropped 4 bases and J dropped 0 bases, with 10 bases sitting between them. The CDR3 extends over 14 amino acids. The CDR3 region has the DNA TGTGCCAGCAGCCGGGGAAGTATGAACACTGAAGCTTTCTTT. Translating it yields CASSRGSMNTEAFF.

The chain links TRBV2 to TRBJ1-1; 8 bases match TRBD1. Germline CDR1 reads SNHLY; CDR2 reads FYNNEI. V shed 6 bases, J shed 5 bases, and the junction held 14 bases outside the gene matches. The CDR3 covers 16 residues. The CDR3 region has the DNA TGTGCCAGCAGCCCCTCAGGGGGCAGGGGACGAACTGAAGCTTTCTTT. Protein: CASSPSGGRGRTEAFF.

This sequence joins TRBV10-3 and TRBJ2-3, with 11 nucleotides matching TRBD2. Germline lookup yields CDR1 ENHRY and CDR2 SYGVKD. The ends lost 0 bases at V and 3 bases at J; junction bases unmatched: 2. The CDR3 consists of 16 residues. Here the CDR3 DNA reads TGTGCCATCAGTGAGTCGGGGACTAGCGGAACAGATACGCAGTATTTT. Amino acid sequence: CAISESGTSGTDTQYF.

The chain employs TRBV11-2 and TRBJ2-5; D is perhaps TRBD2 (6 bases). V was trimmed by 5 bases and J by 9 bases, leaving 16 bases between them. The CDR3 sequence is 13 residues long. Per the germline V gene, CDR1 is SGHAT and CDR2 is FQNNGV. CDR3: CASSHPGTGAQYF. For the CDR3, the DNA is TGTGCCAGCAGCCATCCCGGAACGGGGGCCCAGTACTTC. The whole variable domain, remainder taken from reference TRBV11-2 and TRBJ2-5, is EAGVAQSPRYKIIEKRQSVAFWCNPISGHATLYWYQQILGQGPKLLIQFQNNGVVDDSQLPKDRFSAERLKGVDSTLKIQPAKLEDSAVYLCASSHPGTGAQYFGPGTRLLVL.

This sequence joins TRBV20-1 and TRBJ2-5; no firm D call. CDR1 DFQATT and CDR2 SNEGSKA come from the germline V gene (reference sequence). Trimming took 3 bases from V and 4 from J, leaving 9 bases between them. The CDR3 contains 12 residues. The chain's CDR3 is CSASDGRETQYF. The CDR3 DNA reads TGCAGTGCTAGTGACGGTCGAGAGACCCAGTACTTC.

This chain joins TRBV19 and TRBJ1-1; a weak D match, TRBD1 (5 bases). The CDR3 loop spans 14 amino acids. V dropped 3 bases and J dropped 0 bases, with 8 bases sitting between them. Germline V gives CDR1 LNHDA, CDR2 SQIVND (reference sequence). In DNA, the CDR3 is TGTGCCAGTAGTATCACGGGGGTGAACACTGAAGCTTTCTTT. The encoded protein is CASSITGVNTEAFF. Drawing the rest from reference TRBV19 and TRBJ1-1, the complete variable domain is DGGITQSPKYLFRKEGQNVTLSCEQNLNHDAMYWYRQDPGQGLRLIYYSQIVNDFQKGDIAEGYSVSREKKESFPLTVTSAQKNPTAFYLCASSITGVNTEAFFGQGTRLTVV.

This clone was observed a single time. This rearrangement joins TRBV9 to TRBJ1-3, with unresolved D. From germline, CDR1 is SGDLS and CDR2 YYNGEE. Trimming removed 4 bases from V and 4 bases from J, with 21 bases in between. The CDR3 totals 17 residues. CDR3 in DNA: TGTGCCAGCAGCCCTATTTGGAGAGTCACAGACGGAAACACCATATATTTT. Translation: CASSPIWRVTDGNTIYF.

This sequence joins TRBV5-4 and TRBJ2-3; TRBD1 matches at 8 bases. Germline V gene data show CDR1 as SGHNT and CDR2 as YYREEE (reference sequence). With 0 bases clipped from V and 0 bases from J, the junction kept 6 bases outside the gene matches. This CDR3 region has 17 residues. CDR3 amino acids: CASSLGPRGLSTDTQYF. CDR3 coding DNA: TGTGCCAGCAGCTTGGGTCCCAGGGGGCTCAGCACAGATACGCAGTATTTT.

J is TRBJ2-5 and V is TRBV7-2; 8 bases map to TRBD1. The CDR3 loop spans 14 amino acids. Trimming removed 3 bases from V and 2 bases from J; junction bases left unmatched: 2. Per germline, CDR1 SGHTA and CDR2 FQGNSA. The CDR3 nucleotides are TGTGCCAGCAGCTTGCAGGGGGCTCAAGAGACCCAGTACTTC. It is translated as CASSLQGAQETQYF.

The chain is built from TRBV5-1 and TRBJ2-5; maybe TRBD2 (5 bases). Germline V lookup: CDR1 SGHRS, CDR2 YFSETQ. V was cut by 1 base and J by 3 bases, with 13 bases left in between. This CDR3 comprises 15 residues. The DNA of the CDR3 is TGCGCCAGCAGCTTGCCCCTAGCCGGAGAAGAGACCCAGTACTTC. Encoded protein: CASSLPLAGEETQYF.